Listed here is a single T cell receptor (beta chain). No cognate antigen has been identified for it. Per-base quality was not reported, and no clone a single base away is much larger than it. Preparation of the library involved the immunoSEQ multiplex PCR assay. Following the manufacturer's protocol, the hsTCRB Kit was used to amplify rearranged TCR beta chain sequences. TCRB libraries were sequenced on an Illumina MiSeq. The study's own analysis went as follows. The kit vendor's proprietary platform handled demultiplexing, trimming and gene mapping. TCRdb carries this immuneACCESS record with in-frame sequences only. Its versions omit some clonotypes, under half of them owing to an unresolved V gene in the studies checked, with the rest unexplained. Clone size and the V and J calls come from that table; the DNA yielded D and trimming. In all, the sample holds tens of thousands of clones, and approximately 80% of those were seen once. The ten most abundant clones make up approximately 20% of the sample.

This sample was taken from a study of a mutant IDH1 vaccine in newly diagnosed glioma (dated by TCRdb to the early 2020s). Describing the broader study: Of the 25 to 40 patients who were treated, about 62% were male and 37.5% were female, and the mean age was roughly 40 years. Before enrollment, most patients had been given radiochemotherapy with temozolomide as standard therapy, while the rest had received either radiotherapy alone or temozolomide alone. Peripheral blood was drawn at six visits: V03 (baseline), V05, V07, V10, V12 and V13. Longitudinal TCRB deep sequencing was done for 25 treated patients, wherever samples were available for exploratory analyses. Study-wide conclusions, independent of this receptor: Immune responses induced by the vaccine were seen in 90% to 95% of patients across multiple MHC alleles. Pseudoprogression appeared unrelated to alterations in the top peripheral T cell clonotypes detected by TCRB sequencing. The authors stated that sample limitations prevented analyses of patient blood samples from being reproduced. PBMC samples for TCRB deep sequencing were selected based on availability.

V gives up 2 bases and J gives up 4 bases, and the segment between their germline ends measures 13 bases. From the cysteine up to the phenylalanine, the CDR3 has a length of 14 residues. Here the CDR3 DNA is all that survives: 42 bases in frame from base 1. CDR1 is given as SGHRS and CDR2 as YFSETQ, both from the germline V gene. In the paper's terms, the time point label means: baseline, week 1 (first vaccination visit). The treatment or condition label on this specimen signifies: pre-vaccination baseline after standard-of-care therapy. Newly diagnosed WHO grade 3 or 4 IDH1-mutant astrocytomas showing loss of nuclear ATRX were present in the donors. The samples were drawn from NOA16, a multicentre, single-arm, open-label phase I trial in Germany that tested a mutant IDH1 peptide vaccine in humans for the first time. Visit V03 blood draws served as the baseline sample for immunogenicity testing. Genomic DNA for TCRB sequencing was isolated from EDTA blood with the DNeasy Blood and Tissue Kit.

This sequence was found in a man in his thirties or forties with glioma. Sequences were derived from PBMCs, sampled from a glioma patient treated with radiotherapy, temozolomide or both. The rearrangement joined TRBV5-1 to TRBJ2-7; the D region possibly corresponds to TRBD1 (8 bases align). The nucleotides read TGCGCCAGCAGCTTAGGACAGGGAGGGTACGAGCAGTACTTC. The translation is CASSLGQGGYEQYF.